This entry lists 20 T cell receptor beta chains sequenced from one sample in a study of T cells in Graves' hyperthyroidism and ophthalmopathy. Regions amplified from RNA transcripts were the TCR beta CDR3 regions. First-round RT-PCR targeting the TCR CDR3 was performed with the HTBI primer set. From the multiplex PCR reads, TCRdb called clonotypes with MiXCR, one entry per CDR3 protein. There are about 510,000 distinct CDR3 sequences in the sample; 12% to 15% occur only once, and roughly 14% lies in the top ten. Sequenced sample: blood. The receptor set was obtained from a woman in her thirties or forties with Graves' hyperthyroidism.

The chain is built from TRBV20-1 and TRBJ2-5; 11 bases map to TRBD2. V was clipped by 0 bases and J by 5 bases; unmatched bases: 5. Germline V lookup: CDR1 DFQATT, CDR2 SNEGSKA (reference sequence). This CDR3 spans 15 amino acids. CDR3 loop: CSARELAGVGETQYF. The CDR3 DNA follows: TGCAGTGCTAGAGAACTAGCGGGAGTCGGCGAGACCCAGTACTTC.

This clonotype has a handful of counts. The rearrangement links TRBV5-5 to TRBJ2-2; possible D gene TRBD2, 6 bases. The CDR3 extends over 16 amino acids. The ends were cut back, 0 bases at V and 5 bases at J, with 14 bases in the middle. Germline V gene sequence: CDR1 SGHKS, CDR2 YYEKEE (reference sequence). The CDR3: CASSLDSGVATGELFF. The CDR3 DNA follows: TGTGCCAGCAGCTTGGATTCGGGAGTAGCTACCGGGGAGCTGTTTTTT.

This clonotype was observed a few times. The rearrangement uses TRBV6-1 and TRBJ2-4; D call uncertain. Trimming removed 5 bases from V and 0 bases from J, with 14 bases in between. Germline V CDR1 and CDR2: MNHNS, SASEGT. The CDR3 runs 16 residues. The CDR3 DNA sequence: TGTGCCAGCAGTTCGGACGGTTATCTAGCCAAAAACATTCAGTACTTC. Translating gives CASSSDGYLAKNIQYF.

The chain has TRBV9 and TRBJ2-1, with 10 bases matching TRBD2. Germline V gene data show CDR1 as SGDLS and CDR2 as YYNGEE. Trimming cost V 0 bases and J 7 bases; bases outside gene matches: 7. This CDR3 is 16 amino acids long. For the CDR3, the DNA is TGTGCCAGCAGCGTAGGAGGGCTAGCGGGAGTTAATGAGCAGTTCTTC. Protein product: CASSVGGLAGVNEQFF.

This sequence joins TRBV5-8 and TRBJ2-1, with TRBD1 matching over 9 bases. CDR3 length: 16 residues. Trimming removed 3 bases from V and 7 bases from J; junction bases left unmatched: 11. Germline lookup yields CDR1 SGHTS and CDR2 YDEGEE. The CDR3: CASSSWDRAFENEQFF. CDR3 in DNA: TGTGCCAGCAGCTCCTGGGACAGGGCTTTCGAAAATGAGCAGTTCTTC.

This clonotype was seen ten or more times. The rearrangement joins TRBV12-3 or TRBV12-4 to TRBJ2-1; 14 nucleotides align to TRBD2. CDR3 length: 17 residues. Unmatched junction bases numbered 11, after V lost 7 bases and J lost 6 bases. The CDR3 is CASNRGGLAGVPNEQFF. CDR3 in DNA: TGTGCCAGCAACCGAGGGGGACTAGCGGGAGTCCCCAATGAGCAGTTCTTC.

The chain combines TRBV11-2 with TRBJ1-4, with 8 bases lining up with TRBD1. Germline values: CDR1 SGHAT, CDR2 FQNNGV. V was pared by 2 bases and J by 3 bases, with 8 bases of the junction left unmatched. The length of the CDR3 is 17 residues. For the CDR3, the DNA is TGTGCCAGCAGCTTACACCCGGGACAGGCTTCTAATGAAAAACTGTTTTTT. Translation: CASSLHPGQASNEKLFF.

This clonotype was seen many times. This chain connects TRBV6-5 to TRBJ2-3, with D perhaps assigned TRBD1 or TRBD2 (5 bases each). The CDR3 runs to 14 residues. The germline CDR1 and CDR2 sequences are MNHEY and SVGAGI. Trimming left V 0 bases short and J 4 bases short, with 8 bases between. CDR3 nucleotides: TGTGCCAGCAGTTACTCGGTGGGGGCAGATACGCAGTATTTT. This encodes CASSYSVGADTQYF.

This clonotype has at least ten counts. This chain connects TRBV19 to TRBJ1-1; D is unresolved. Trimming pared 6 bases from V and 0 bases from J, leaving 14 bases between. This CDR3 region has 15 residues. Germline V gene sequence: CDR1 LNHDA, CDR2 SQIVND (reference sequence). The CDR3 coding sequence is TGTGCCAGTAGCCCGGGTCGGGCGATGAACACTGAAGCTTTCTTT. It translates to CASSPGRAMNTEAFF.

The rearrangement links TRBV6-1 to TRBJ1-5, with a possible D match to TRBD1 (5 bases). V lost 2 bases and J 7 bases, leaving 12 bases between the germline ends. The CDR3 extends over 14 amino acids. Germline CDR1 reads MNHNS; CDR2 reads SASEGT. CDR3 region: CASSEQGTVQPQHF. The CDR3 DNA reads TGTGCCAGCAGTGAACAGGGTACGGTGCAGCCCCAGCATTTT.

The chain is built from TRBV10-3 and TRBJ2-1; the match to TRBD1 covers 7 bases. The CDR3 covers 14 residues. The junction had 14 bases not matched to a gene; V was cut back by 11 bases and J by 7 bases. In germline, CDR1 is ENHRY, CDR2 SYGVKD. This chain's CDR3 is CAGGDRASRNEQFF. Written as DNA, the CDR3 is TGTGCCGGGGGAGACAGGGCTAGTAGAAATGAGCAGTTCTTC.

At least ten counts were recorded for this clonotype. The DNA for the CDR3 is TGTGCCAGCAGCCAAGAGAGCGGAAGCACAGATACGCAGTATTTT. It yields the protein CASSQESGSTDTQYF. The V call is TRBV3-1, the J call TRBJ2-3; perhaps TRBD2 as D (5 bases). Germline CDR1 and CDR2: LGHDT and YNNKEL (reference sequence). There are 15 residues in the CDR3. The V end was cut by 0 bases, the J end by 0 bases, with 7 bases between.

This clonotype was seen repeatedly, ten times or more. This chain connects TRBV7-9 to TRBJ2-3, with a possible D match to TRBD2 (7 bases). Per the germline V gene, CDR1 is SEHNR and CDR2 is FQNEAQ (reference sequence). The length of the CDR3 is 17 residues. V was shortened by 5 bases and J by 0 bases, with 18 bases between the two germline ends. The CDR3 protein is CASSTGPLALSTDTQYF. CDR3 sequence (DNA): TGTGCCAGCAGCACAGGGCCACTAGCGTTGAGCACAGATACGCAGTATTTT.

A few counts support this clonotype. The chain carries TRBV7-2 and TRBJ1-3, with D hard to call. The CDR3 is 15 residues long. In germline, CDR1 is SGHTA, CDR2 FQGNSA. V was pared by 1 base and J by 0 bases, with 7 bases between. In nucleotides, the CDR3 is TGTGCCAGCAGCTTAGTCCTCGCCTCTGGAAACACCATATATTTT. Amino acid sequence: CASSLVLASGNTIYF.

This clonotype was seen a handful of times. This rearrangement joins TRBV7-9 to TRBJ2-3; 9 nucleotides align to TRBD2. The CDR3 runs to 17 residues. Trimming took 4 bases from V and 2 from J; bases not matched to a gene: 10. Germline loops: CDR1 SEHNR, CDR2 FQNEAQ (reference sequence). This CDR3 reads CASSSTSGKTHTDTQYF. The CDR3 DNA is TGTGCCAGCAGCTCGACTAGCGGAAAAACCCACACAGATACGCAGTATTTT. Variable domain in full (rest from reference TRBV7-9 and TRBJ2-3): DTGVSQNPRHKITKRGQNVTFRCDPISEHNRLYWYRQTLGQGPEFLTYFQNEAQLEKSRLLSDRFSAERPKGSFSTLEIQRTEQGDSAMYLCASSSTSGKTHTDTQYFGPGTRLTVL.

V usage is TRBV3-1 and J usage is TRBJ2-2; D unresolved. CDR1 and CDR2 (germline): LGHDT, YNNKEL (reference sequence). Trimming took 4 bases from V and 6 from J, leaving 6 bases between them. This CDR3 has 12 amino acids. The CDR3 DNA sequence: TGTGCCAGCAGCCCCAGTCCCGGGGAGCTGTTTTTT. Its protein product is CASSPSPGELFF.

The CDR3 spells CASSQYRGAGNTIYF. Written as DNA, the CDR3 is TGTGCCAGCAGCCAATACAGGGGAGCTGGAAACACCATATATTTT. The chain couples TRBV3-1 to TRBJ1-3; 7 positions agree with TRBD1. The junction had 3 bases not matched to a gene; V was cut back by 2 bases and J by 2 bases. The CDR3 is made up of 15 amino acids. The germline V gene encodes CDR1 LGHDT and CDR2 YNNKEL (reference sequence).

This clonotype has just a few counts. This chain connects TRBV7-8 to TRBJ1-5, with 7 bases identical to TRBD1. CDR1 is SGHVS, CDR2 FQNEAQ, per germline. The V segment lost 5 bases and the J segment 0 bases; nucleotides outside the gene matches: 7. This CDR3 spans 16 amino acids. The CDR3 nucleotides read TGTGCCAGCAGCCCCTCAGGGGGGCATAGCAATCAGCCCCAGCATTTT. Amino acids: CASSPSGGHSNQPQHF.

The gene calls are TRBV14 and TRBJ2-7; tentatively, D is TRBD1 or TRBD2 (5 bases each). V dropped 1 base and J dropped 7 bases, with 11 bases sitting between them. Looked up from germline, CDR1 is SGHDN and CDR2 is FVKESK. The length of the CDR3 is 13 residues. Here the CDR3 reads CASSQVRGAEQYF. CDR3 DNA: TGTGCCAGCAGCCAAGTGAGGGGAGCAGAGCAGTACTTC.

This clonotype was found many times. The chain carries TRBV10-2 and TRBJ1-5, with TRBD1 identical over 9 bases. The V segment lost 10 bases and the J segment 0 bases; nucleotides outside the gene matches: 7. Germline V gene sequence: CDR1 WSHSY, CDR2 SAAADI. CDR3 length: 15 residues. The CDR3 DNA follows: TGCGCCACCCAGGACAGGGGCGTTAGCAATCAGCCCCAGCATTTT. Its translation is CATQDRGVSNQPQHF.